Sequencing of this T cell receptor beta chain was carried out in a study of response to subunit inactivated influenza vaccine. Overall study results and limits: Authors suggested few new T cells are recruited by each seasonal influenza vaccination.

One entry per CDR3 protein results from TCRdb running MiXCR on the RT-PCR reads. The repertoire includes more than 200,000 distinct CDR3 sequences, over 9% of them detected once, and about 8% sits in the top ten. Unmatched junction bases numbered 10, after V lost 1 base and J lost 4 bases. The V gene's germline CDR1 is WSHSY and CDR2 SAAADI. This CDR3 spans 17 amino acids. This clonotype has a handful of counts. What it binds is not known. The V call is TRBV10-2, the J call TRBJ2-1; 7 positions agree with TRBD2. This specimen consisted of non-naive T cells sorted from PBMCs, obtained 14 days before vaccination. The source of this sequence is a man aged 50 to 60 who received an inactivated influenza vaccine. The CDR3, as DNA: TGCGCCAGCAGTGAGTGGGGGGGGTTTGGAGGGTACAATGAGCAGTTCTTC. Translation: CASSEWGGFGGYNEQFF.